The T cell receptor (beta chain) under discussion was sequenced for a study of cytomegalovirus exposure and HLA in healthy donors. Study-wide points: A later analysis, which compared TCR beta chains of equal frequency, found the HLA-associated ones more clonally expanded.

The CDR3 has 15 amino acids. The V and J ends lost 0 bases and 4 bases, in that order; junction bases with no gene match: 2. CDR1 is SGDLS, CDR2 YYNGEE, per germline. About this clone itself: Its specificity is not known.

The CMV serostatus of this donor went unrecorded. The study ran its PCR with 60 Vbeta and 13 Jbeta primers. TCRdb's table, derived via immunoSEQ multiplex PCR, lists solely in-frame clones and lacks some. The sample has 200,000 to 250,000 clones; about 85% are singletons. The chain uses TRBV9 and TRBJ2-5; TRBD1 aligns across 11 bases. The material sequenced was PBMCs. This clonotype was obtained from a human donor in good health. The CDR3 loop is CASSVAGTGGETQYF. CDR3 in DNA: TGTGCCAGCAGCGTAGCCGGGACAGGGGGAGAGACCCAGTACTTC.